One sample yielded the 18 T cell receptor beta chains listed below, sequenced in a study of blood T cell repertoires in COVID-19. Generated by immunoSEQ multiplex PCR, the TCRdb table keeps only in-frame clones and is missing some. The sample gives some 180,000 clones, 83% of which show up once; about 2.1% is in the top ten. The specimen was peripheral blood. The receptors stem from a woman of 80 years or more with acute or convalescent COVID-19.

CDR3 bases: TGTGCCAGCAGTGACGGGTGGGTAAGCAATCAGCCCCAGCATTTT. Translation: CASSDGWVSNQPQHF. The chain uses TRBV6-1 and TRBJ1-5; no definite D call. This CDR3 has 15 residues. Germline CDR1 reads MNHNS; CDR2 reads SASEGT. V was trimmed by 3 bases and J by 1 base, leaving 10 bases between them.

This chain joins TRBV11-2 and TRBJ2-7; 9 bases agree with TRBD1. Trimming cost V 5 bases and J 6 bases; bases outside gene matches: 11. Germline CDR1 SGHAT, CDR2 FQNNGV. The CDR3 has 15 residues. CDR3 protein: CASSPRTGAGGEQYF. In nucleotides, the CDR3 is TGTGCCAGCAGCCCACGGACAGGGGCAGGGGGCGAGCAGTACTTC.

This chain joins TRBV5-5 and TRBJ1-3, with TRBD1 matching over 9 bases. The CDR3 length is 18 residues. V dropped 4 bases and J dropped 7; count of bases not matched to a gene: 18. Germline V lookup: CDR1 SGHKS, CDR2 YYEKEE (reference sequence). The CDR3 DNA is TGTGCCAGCAGCCCCGGTAACATACAGGGGGCGCGGCTTAACACCATATATTTT. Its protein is CASSPGNIQGARLNTIYF.

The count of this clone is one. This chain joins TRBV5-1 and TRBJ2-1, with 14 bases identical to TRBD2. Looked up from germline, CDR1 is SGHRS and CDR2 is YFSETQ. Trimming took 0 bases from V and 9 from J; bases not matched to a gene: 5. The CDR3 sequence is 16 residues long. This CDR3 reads CASSLGGLAGGSEQFF. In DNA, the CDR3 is TGCGCCAGCAGCTTGGGCGGACTAGCGGGAGGAAGTGAGCAGTTCTTC.

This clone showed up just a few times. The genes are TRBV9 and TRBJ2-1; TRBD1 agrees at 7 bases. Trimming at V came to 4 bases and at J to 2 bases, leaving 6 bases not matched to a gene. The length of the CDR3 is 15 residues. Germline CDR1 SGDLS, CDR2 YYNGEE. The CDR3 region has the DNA TGTGCCAGCAGCACGCAGGGGGAGCCCTACAATGAGCAGTTCTTC. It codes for CASSTQGEPYNEQFF.

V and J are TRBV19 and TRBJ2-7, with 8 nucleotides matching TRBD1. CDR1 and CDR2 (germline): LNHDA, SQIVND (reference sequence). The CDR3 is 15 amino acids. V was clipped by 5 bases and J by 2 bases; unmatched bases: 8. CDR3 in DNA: TGTGCCAGTAGTTTCGGACAGGGCGGACCCTACGAGCAGTACTTC. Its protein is CASSFGQGGPYEQYF. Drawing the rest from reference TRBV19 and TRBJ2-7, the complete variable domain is DGGITQSPKYLFRKEGQNVTLSCEQNLNHDAMYWYRQDPGQGLRLIYYSQIVNDFQKGDIAEGYSVSREKKESFPLTVTSAQKNPTAFYLCASSFGQGGPYEQYFGPGTRLTVT.

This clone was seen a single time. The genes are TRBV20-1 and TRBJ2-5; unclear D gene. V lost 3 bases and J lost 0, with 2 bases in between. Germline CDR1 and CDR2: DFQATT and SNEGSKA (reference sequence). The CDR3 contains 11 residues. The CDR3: CSASNQETQYF. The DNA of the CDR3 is TGCAGTGCTAGCAACCAAGAGACCCAGTACTTC.

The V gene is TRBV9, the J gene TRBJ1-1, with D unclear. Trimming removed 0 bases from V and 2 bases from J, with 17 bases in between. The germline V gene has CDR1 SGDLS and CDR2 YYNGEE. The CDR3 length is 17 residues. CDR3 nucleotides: TGTGCCAGCAGCGTAGACGAGGGTTTTGGGGTTAACACTGAAGCTTTCTTT. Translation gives CASSVDEGFGVNTEAFF.

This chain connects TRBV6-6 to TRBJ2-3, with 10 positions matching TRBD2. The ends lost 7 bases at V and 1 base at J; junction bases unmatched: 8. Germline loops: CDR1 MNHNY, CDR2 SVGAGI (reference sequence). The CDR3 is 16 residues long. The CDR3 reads CASIEALAGGTDTQYF. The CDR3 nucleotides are TGTGCCAGCATCGAAGCGCTAGCGGGGGGCACAGATACGCAGTATTTT.

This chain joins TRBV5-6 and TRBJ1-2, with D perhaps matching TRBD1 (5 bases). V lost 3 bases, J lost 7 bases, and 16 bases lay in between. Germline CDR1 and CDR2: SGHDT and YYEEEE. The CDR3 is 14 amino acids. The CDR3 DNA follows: TGTGCCAGCAGCTCTCCGCGGGGCTTCATTGGCTACACCTTC. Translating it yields CASSSPRGFIGYTF.

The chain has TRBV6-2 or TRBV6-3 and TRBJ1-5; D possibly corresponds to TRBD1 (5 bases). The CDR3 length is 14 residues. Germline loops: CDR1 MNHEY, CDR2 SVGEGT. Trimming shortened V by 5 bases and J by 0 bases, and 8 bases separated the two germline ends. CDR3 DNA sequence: TGTGCCAGCAGTCCGACAGATAGCAATCAGCCCCAGCATTTT. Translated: CASSPTDSNQPQHF.

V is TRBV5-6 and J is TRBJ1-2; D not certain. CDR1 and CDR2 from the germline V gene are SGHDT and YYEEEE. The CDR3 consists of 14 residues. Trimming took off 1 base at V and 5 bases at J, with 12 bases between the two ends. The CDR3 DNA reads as TGTGCCAGCAGCTTGCTGGAGGGCGGGTATGGCTACACCTTC. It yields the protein CASSLLEGGYGYTF. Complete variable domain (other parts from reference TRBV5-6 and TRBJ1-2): DAGVTQSPTHLIKTRGQQVTLRCSPKSGHDTVSWYQQALGQGPQFIFQYYEEEERQRGNFPDRFSGHQFPNYSSELNVNALLLGDSALYLCASSLLEGGYGYTFGSGTRLTVV.

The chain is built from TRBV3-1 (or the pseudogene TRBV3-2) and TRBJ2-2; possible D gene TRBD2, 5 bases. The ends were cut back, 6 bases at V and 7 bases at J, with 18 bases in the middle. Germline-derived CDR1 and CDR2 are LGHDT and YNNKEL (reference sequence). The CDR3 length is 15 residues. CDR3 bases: TGTGCCAGCAGATTCCGAGACGGCGGGCTCGGGGAGCTGTTTTTT. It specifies CASRFRDGGLGELFF.

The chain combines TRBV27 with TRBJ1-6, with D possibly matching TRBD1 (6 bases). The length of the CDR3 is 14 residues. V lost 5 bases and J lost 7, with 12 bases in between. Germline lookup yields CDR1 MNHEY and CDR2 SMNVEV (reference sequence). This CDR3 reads CASSLTTGNSPLHF. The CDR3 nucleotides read TGTGCCAGCAGTCTAACAACAGGGAATTCACCCCTCCACTTT.

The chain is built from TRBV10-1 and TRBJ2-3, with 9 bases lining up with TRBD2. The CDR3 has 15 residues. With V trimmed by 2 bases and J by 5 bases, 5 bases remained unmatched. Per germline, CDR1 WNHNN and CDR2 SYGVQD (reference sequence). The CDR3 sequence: CASSEGSGSKDTQYF. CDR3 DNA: TGCGCCAGCAGTGAGGGTAGCGGGAGTAAAGATACGCAGTATTTT.

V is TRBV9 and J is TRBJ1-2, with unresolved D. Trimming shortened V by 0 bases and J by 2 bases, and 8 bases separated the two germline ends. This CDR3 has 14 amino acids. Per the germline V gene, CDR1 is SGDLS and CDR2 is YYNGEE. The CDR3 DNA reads TGTGCCAGCAGCGTAGGCCCAGAAAACTATGGCTACACCTTC. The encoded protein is CASSVGPENYGYTF. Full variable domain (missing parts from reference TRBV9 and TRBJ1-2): DSGVTQTPKHLITATGQRVTLRCSPRSGDLSVYWYQQSLDQGLQFLIQYYNGEERAKGNILERFSAQQFPDLHSELNLSSLELGDSALYFCASSVGPENYGYTFGSGTRLTVV.

Here the CDR3 reads CATSGGLQGSNQPQHF. CDR3 nucleotides: TGTGCCACCAGCGGAGGGCTGCAGGGAAGCAATCAGCCCCAGCATTTT. V usage is TRBV15 and J usage is TRBJ1-5; possibly TRBD1 for D (5 bases). The CDR3 consists of 16 residues. Germline loops: CDR1 LNHNV, CDR2 YYDKDF (reference sequence). V lost 5 bases and J 1 base, leaving 15 bases between the germline ends. Full variable domain (missing parts from reference TRBV15 and TRBJ1-5): DAMVIQNPRYQVTQFGKPVTLSCSQTLNHNVMYWYQQKSSQAPKLLFHYYDKDFNNEADTPDNFQSRRPNTSFCFLDIRSPGLGDTAMYLCATSGGLQGSNQPQHFGDGTRLSIL.

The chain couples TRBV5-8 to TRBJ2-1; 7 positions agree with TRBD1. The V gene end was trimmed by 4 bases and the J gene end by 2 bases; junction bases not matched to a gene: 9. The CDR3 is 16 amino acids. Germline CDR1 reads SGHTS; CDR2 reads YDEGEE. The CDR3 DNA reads TGTGCCAGCAGCCCCGGGACCCAGGGGGCCTACAATGAGCAGTTCTTC. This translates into CASSPGTQGAYNEQFF.